Shown below are 30 T cell receptor beta chains from a single sample sequenced in a study of molecular identifiers for immune sequencing clone quantification. TCRdb re-derived calls from the PCR reads in MiXCR, one entry per CDR3 protein. This sample has around 480,000 distinct CDR3 sequences, with approximately 25% found just once. Specimen: naive CD8+ T cells from blood, with Jurkat cell RNA spiked in. Subset: FACS-sorted CD8+CD4-CCR7+CD45RA+ naive T cells. These receptors all stem from a human donor in good health. Some libraries in this study had Jurkat cell RNA spiked in.

This clonotype occurred a few times. The chain links TRBV20-1 to TRBJ2-7, with TRBD2 identical over 14 bases. The V and J ends lost 6 bases and 6 bases, in that order; junction bases with no gene match: 13. CDR3 size: 16 residues. Germline V gene lookup returns CDR1 DFQATT and CDR2 SNEGSKA (reference sequence). CDR3 loop: CSAGGTSGSPVGEQYF. The CDR3 bases are TGCAGTGCCGGAGGGACTAGCGGGAGCCCAGTTGGCGAGCAGTACTTC.

This clonotype has only a few counts. The chain couples TRBV4-3 to TRBJ2-2; D is possibly TRBD1 (6 bases). Germline lookup yields CDR1 LGHNA and CDR2 YSLEER. The ends were cut back, 0 bases at V and 5 bases at J, with 13 bases in the middle. CDR3 length: 16 residues. The DNA of the CDR3 is TGCGCCAGCAGCCAAGAGAGAGGACAGAAAACCGGGGAGCTGTTTTTT. It translates to CASSQERGQKTGELFF.

V is TRBV3-1 and J is TRBJ1-2; perhaps TRBD1 as D (5 bases). From germline, CDR1 is LGHDT and CDR2 YNNKEL (reference sequence). The CDR3 length is 18 residues. Trimming pared 2 bases from V and 2 bases from J, leaving 21 bases between. This chain's CDR3 is CASSQNSRDSDSNYGYTF. The CDR3 DNA reads as TGTGCCAGCAGCCAAAATAGCCGGGACTCAGATTCCAACTATGGCTACACCTTC.

This clonotype came up a few times. The rearrangement uses TRBV27 and TRBJ2-5, with a weak D call TRBD2 (6 bases). Trimming pared 5 bases from V and 1 base from J, leaving 11 bases between. Germline V lookup: CDR1 MNHEY, CDR2 SMNVEV (reference sequence). CDR3 length: 14 residues. The DNA for the CDR3 is TGTGCCAGCAGTCCCCGACTAGTCCAAGAGACCCAGTACTTC. Protein: CASSPRLVQETQYF.

There are many counts of this clonotype. J is TRBJ2-1 and V is TRBV12-3 or TRBV12-4; no reliable D call. This CDR3 region has 12 residues. Trimming removed 3 bases at V and 10 bases at J, with 10 bases between. CDR3 in DNA: TGTGCCAGCAGTTTGGGGTCCATGGAGCAGTTCTTC. Translated: CASSLGSMEQFF.

This clonotype was found a few times. CDR3 sequence (DNA): TGTGCCAGCAGTTTAAGGACTAGCGGGAGTTTGCCGAACACCGGGGAGCTGTTTTTT. This gives the protein CASSLRTSGSLPNTGELFF. The rearrangement uses TRBV12-3 or TRBV12-4 and TRBJ2-2; 13 bases fit TRBD2. V lost 2 bases and J lost 0; bases outside the gene matches: 6. The CDR3 consists of 19 residues.

Note on this clonotype: The junction shows a germline mismatch at one end, possibly a read error. This rearrangement joins TRBV9 to TRBJ2-3, with 11 nucleotides matching TRBD2. This CDR3 is built from 15 residues. Germline CDR1 and CDR2: SGDLS and YYNGEE. The CDR3 sequence is CASGVVGTSGDTQYF. The CDR3 nucleotides are TGTGCCAGCGGCGTAGTTGGGACTAGCGGAGATACGCAGTATTTT.

The CDR3 loop is CASSQVPRDYGYEQYF. In nucleotides, the CDR3 is TGCGCCAGCAGCCAAGTCCCCCGGGACTACGGCTACGAGCAGTACTTC. This chain uses TRBV4-3 with TRBJ2-7; 7 nucleotides agree with TRBD2. Losses at the gene ends were 1 base for V and 3 bases for J; bases not matched to a gene: 9. Germline CDR1 and CDR2: LGHNA and YSLEER. The CDR3 has 16 residues.

Comments on this clonotype: The junction shows a germline mismatch at one end, possibly a read error. The chain uses TRBV5-3 and TRBJ1-1; a weak D match, TRBD1 (5 bases). TRBV5-3 carries the ORF label, with uncertain function. This CDR3 is built from 16 residues. DNA of the CDR3: TGTGCCAGCAGCTTGGCCGCATGGGGGATGAACACTGAAGCTTTCTTT. Residues: CASSLAAWGMNTEAFF.

The chain is built from TRBV20-1 and TRBJ2-5, with TRBD2 as a possible D gene (5 bases). CDR1 and CDR2 from the germline V gene are DFQATT and SNEGSKA (reference sequence). The CDR3 totals 12 residues. V was trimmed by 6 bases and J by 2 bases, leaving 10 bases between them. Here the CDR3 reads CSASGLQETQYF. CDR3 coding DNA: TGCAGTGCCAGTGGACTGCAAGAGACCCAGTACTTC.

The V gene is TRBV6-1, the J gene TRBJ1-1; D is uncertain. Trimming took off 3 bases at V and 0 bases at J, with 14 bases between the two ends. Looked up from germline, CDR1 is MNHNS and CDR2 is SASEGT. The CDR3 sequence is 16 residues long. The CDR3 here is CASSEVPVNLNTEAFF. The CDR3 DNA reads TGTGCCAGCAGTGAGGTCCCGGTAAACCTGAACACTGAAGCTTTCTTT.

There are a few counts of this clonotype. As DNA, the CDR3 is TGCGCCAGCAGCCAACCTACAGGGGACAATGAGCAGTTCTTC. Its translation is CASSQPTGDNEQFF. The V call is TRBV4-3, the J call TRBJ2-1, with 7 bases lining up with TRBD1. The germline gives CDR1 LGHNA, CDR2 YSLEER. J was trimmed by 5 bases and V by 2 bases; bases with no gene match: 3. The CDR3 totals 14 residues.

This sequence joins TRBV6-6 and TRBJ2-7, with D possibly being TRBD1 (6 bases). Germline V gene sequence: CDR1 MNHNY, CDR2 SVGAGI (reference sequence). The CDR3 has 16 residues. Trimming took 0 bases from V and 6 from J, leaving 18 bases between them. The CDR3 bases are TGTGCCAGCAGTTACTCGATGGCAGGGGAGTATGGCGAGCAGTACTTC. The encoded protein is CASSYSMAGEYGEQYF.

The CDR3 loop is CASTLSGYNEQFF. As DNA, the CDR3 is TGTGCCAGCACCCTTAGCGGCTACAATGAGCAGTTCTTC. This sequence joins TRBV6-2 or TRBV6-3 and TRBJ2-1; D might be TRBD2 (6 bases). Trimming shortened V by 7 bases and J by 3 bases, and 10 bases separated the two germline ends. The germline CDR1 and CDR2 sequences are MNHEY and SVGEGT. This CDR3 comprises 13 residues.

This clonotype appeared once. This chain connects TRBV7-3 to TRBJ2-2, with D possibly matching TRBD2 (6 bases). V was pared by 5 bases and J by 2 bases, with 18 bases between. The CDR3 contains 17 residues. Per the germline V gene, CDR1 is SGHTA and CDR2 is FQGTGA. CDR3 sequence reads: CASSPPVVAGNTGELFF. The DNA of the CDR3 is TGTGCCAGCAGCCCCCCTGTGGTGGCGGGAAACACCGGGGAGCTGTTTTTT.

J is TRBJ2-5 and V is TRBV11-2; D is possibly TRBD2 (6 bases). The germline V and J ends were trimmed by 1 base and 10 bases, with 19 bases remaining between them. This CDR3 contains 15 residues. Looked up from germline, CDR1 is SGHAT and CDR2 is FQNNGV. The CDR3, as DNA: TGTGCCAGCAGCTTAGCCGGGGGTTCCCAAGGGATCCAGTACTTC. This encodes CASSLAGGSQGIQYF.

This clonotype was seen repeatedly, ten times or more. The V and J genes are TRBV7-6 and TRBJ2-5, with 11 bases matching TRBD2. The CDR3 extends over 14 amino acids. CDR1 is SGHVS and CDR2 is FNYEAQ in the germline V gene. V lost 8 bases and J lost 4; bases outside the gene matches: 6. This CDR3 is CASLELAGAETQYF. CDR3 DNA sequence: TGTGCCAGCTTGGAACTAGCGGGGGCAGAGACCCAGTACTTC.

This chain connects TRBV2 to TRBJ1-1; 8 bases are shared with TRBD1. The CDR3 has 16 residues. The ends lost 10 bases at V and 1 base at J; junction bases unmatched: 14. Germline CDR1 reads SNHLY; CDR2 reads FYNNEI. CDR3 coding DNA: TGTGCCAACAGGAAAAGTGGACAGGGAGAGAACACTGAAGCTTTCTTT. The encoded protein is CANRKSGQGENTEAFF.

This clonotype was seen only a few times. The chain has TRBV9 and TRBJ2-3, with 7 bases lining up with TRBD2. V gave up 3 bases and J gave up 2 bases; unmatched junction bases: 15. The CDR3 runs to 18 residues. Germline CDR1 reads SGDLS; CDR2 reads YYNGEE. CDR3 bases: TGTGCCAGCAGCGGGGGACCTTGGGAGGGCCGTCTCACAGATACGCAGTATTTT. It translates to CASSGGPWEGRLTDTQYF.

The J gene is TRBJ1-2, the V gene TRBV6-2 or TRBV6-3; D gene uncertain. CDR1 MNHEY and CDR2 SVGEGT come from the germline V gene. This CDR3 has 16 residues. Trimming removed 2 bases at V and 3 bases at J, with 16 bases between. For the CDR3, the DNA is TGTGCCAGCAGTTACCCCCCCGGGCCTAACGACTATGGCTACACCTTC. As protein: CASSYPPGPNDYGYTF.

A word on this clonotype: Possible read error: a much larger clone is one base away. The genes are TRBV5-1 and TRBJ2-1; D not certain. Looked up from germline, CDR1 is SGHRS and CDR2 is YFSETQ. CDR3 length: 12 amino acids. The CDR3 here is CASSLGNNELFF. In DNA form, the CDR3 reads TGCGCCAGCAGCTTAGGTAACAATGAGCTGTTCTTC.

The chain has TRBV15 and TRBJ1-2, with D perhaps TRBD1 (6 bases). Germline loops: CDR1 LNHNV, CDR2 YYDKDF (reference sequence). This CDR3 is 13 amino acids long. Trimming removed 0 bases from V and 8 bases from J, with 10 bases in between. CDR3 sequence (DNA): TGTGCCACCAGCAGAGATGAGGGGGACGGCTACACCTTC. Amino acids: CATSRDEGDGYTF.

This clonotype was found many times. The rearrangement joins TRBV20-1 to TRBJ1-4, with TRBD1 matching over 9 bases. The V gene end was trimmed by 1 base and the J gene end by 6 bases; junction bases not matched to a gene: 3. The germline CDR1 and CDR2 sequences are DFQATT and SNEGSKA (reference sequence). This CDR3 contains 14 residues. This CDR3 is CSARGQGEYEKLFF. The CDR3 DNA follows: TGCAGTGCTAGAGGACAGGGGGAGTATGAAAAACTGTTTTTT.

As regards this clonotype: The CDR3 ends on some other residue instead of the conserved phenylalanine or tryptophan, so this is likely a read error. The rearrangement joins TRBV14 to TRBJ2-3, with 9 bases lining up with TRBD1. This CDR3 is built from 17 residues. Trimming cost V 4 bases and J 4 bases; bases outside gene matches: 12. The germline V gene encodes CDR1 SGHDN and CDR2 FVKESK. The CDR3 sequence: CASSLFFGDRAPDTQYL. The CDR3 DNA reads TGTGCCAGCAGCCTATTTTTTGGGGACAGGGCTCCAGATACGCAGTATCTT.

The table lists this clonotype with many counts. This sequence joins TRBV4-1 and TRBJ1-5; no definite D call. V lost 3 bases and J lost 3, with 18 bases in between. This CDR3 is built from 17 residues. The V gene's germline CDR1 is MGHRA and CDR2 YSYEKL. The CDR3 nucleotides read TGCGCCAGCAGCCAGACTCACACGGGGTTGGTCAATCAGCCCCAGCATTTT. Its protein product is CASSQTHTGLVNQPQHF.

This clonotype has more than one count but fewer than ten. The chain employs TRBV7-6 and TRBJ2-5, with no clear D. Germline V gene lookup returns CDR1 SGHVS and CDR2 FNYEAQ. V was pared by 1 base and J by 3 bases, with 15 bases between. The CDR3 totals 16 residues. The CDR3 sequence: CASSLGMVQYEETQYF. In DNA form, the CDR3 reads TGTGCCAGCAGCTTAGGTATGGTGCAGTACGAAGAGACCCAGTACTTC.

This clonotype has just a few counts. J is TRBJ2-7 and V is TRBV7-9, with 7 bases that match TRBD2. There are 14 residues in the CDR3. V shed 5 bases and J 3 bases; nucleotides not matched to a gene: 7. The V gene's germline CDR1 is SEHNR and CDR2 FQNEAQ (reference sequence). CDR3 sequence: CASSTGGDYYEQYF. DNA of the CDR3: TGTGCCAGCAGCACCGGAGGGGACTACTACGAGCAGTACTTC. Drawing the rest from reference TRBV7-9 and TRBJ2-7, the complete variable domain is DTGVSQNPRHKITKRGQNVTFRCDPISEHNRLYWYRQTLGQGPEFLTYFQNEAQLEKSRLLSDRFSAERPKGSFSTLEIQRTEQGDSAMYLCASSTGGDYYEQYFGPGTRLTVT.

This clonotype has more than one count but fewer than ten. The J gene is TRBJ1-1, the V gene TRBV5-6; a possible D gene is TRBD1 (5 bases). Looked up from germline, CDR1 is SGHDT and CDR2 is YYEEEE. V dropped 4 bases and J dropped 8 bases, with 12 bases sitting between them. CDR3 size: 12 residues. The CDR3 DNA reads TGTGCCAGCAGCGCGGGGACTCCCGAAGCTTTCTTT. Residues: CASSAGTPEAFF. Full variable domain (rest looked up from reference TRBV5-6 and TRBJ1-1): DAGVTQSPTHLIKTRGQQVTLRCSPKSGHDTVSWYQQALGQGPQFIFQYYEEEERQRGNFPDRFSGHQFPNYSSELNVNALLLGDSALYLCASSAGTPEAFFGQGTRLTVV.

This clonotype was counted ten times or more. V and J are TRBV4-3 and TRBJ1-5, with D possibly being TRBD1 (5 bases). Trimming pared 0 bases from V and 10 bases from J, leaving 13 bases between. This CDR3 has 14 residues. Looked up from germline, CDR1 is LGHNA and CDR2 is YSLEER. In nucleotides, the CDR3 is TGCGCCAGCAGCCAAGATACAGGTTTGCGACCCCAGCATTTT. Protein product: CASSQDTGLRPQHF.

This clonotype was seen ten or more times. The chain has TRBV30 and TRBJ2-5; D call uncertain. This CDR3 is 11 amino acids long. Trimming removed 0 bases at V and 5 bases at J, with 4 bases between. Germline V gene sequence: CDR1 GTSNPN, CDR2 SVGIG (reference sequence). The CDR3 loop is CAWSVDETQYF. The CDR3 region has the DNA TGTGCCTGGAGTGTAGACGAGACCCAGTACTTC.